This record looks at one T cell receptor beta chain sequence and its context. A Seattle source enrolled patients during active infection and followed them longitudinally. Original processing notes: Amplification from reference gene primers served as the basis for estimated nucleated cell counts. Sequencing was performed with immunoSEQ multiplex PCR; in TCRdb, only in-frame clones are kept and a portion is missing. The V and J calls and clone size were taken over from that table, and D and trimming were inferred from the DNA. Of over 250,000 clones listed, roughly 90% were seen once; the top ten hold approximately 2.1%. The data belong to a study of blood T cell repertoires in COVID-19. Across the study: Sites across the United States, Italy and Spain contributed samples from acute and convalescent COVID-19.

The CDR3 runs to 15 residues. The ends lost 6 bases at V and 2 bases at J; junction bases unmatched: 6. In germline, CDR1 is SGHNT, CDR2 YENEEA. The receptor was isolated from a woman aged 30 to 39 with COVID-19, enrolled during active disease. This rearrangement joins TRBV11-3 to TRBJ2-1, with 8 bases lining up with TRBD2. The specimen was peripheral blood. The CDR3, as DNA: TGTGCCAGCAGTCTAGGACTAGCTCCCTACAATGAGCAGTTCTTC. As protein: CASSLGLAPYNEQFF.